The 6 T cell receptor beta chains listed next were all sequenced from one sample in a study of T cell repertoires in cytomegalovirus infection. TCRdb reanalysed the reads using MiXCR and keeps one entry per CDR3 protein. The data hold roughly 340,000 distinct CDR3 sequences, with approximately 32% observed a single time. These receptors are not linked to any known antigen. The source material was cultured PBMCs, sampled from culture after CMV antigen stimulation. These TCRs come from a human donor in good health (CMV status not recorded). Some clones in this sample may be carry-over from other donors' samples.

This clonotype was observed a handful of times. J is TRBJ2-7 and V is TRBV12-3 or TRBV12-4; TRBD1 matches 7 bases. CDR3 length equals 13 residues. Unmatched junction bases numbered 4, after V lost 5 bases and J lost 3 bases. The DNA for the CDR3 is TGTGCCAGCAGTATCCGGGACAGCTACGAGCAGTACTTC. Its protein is CASSIRDSYEQYF.

Ten or more counts support this clonotype. This chain connects TRBV7-8 to TRBJ2-3; 8 bases are shared with TRBD2. Per the germline V gene, CDR1 is SGHVS and CDR2 is FQNEAQ. CDR3 size: 14 residues. V gave up 6 bases and J gave up 1 base; unmatched junction bases: 3. In DNA form, the CDR3 reads TGTGCCAGCAGATCGACTAGCGGCACAGATACGCAGTATTTT. As protein: CASRSTSGTDTQYF.

In this sample, this clonotype turned up a few times. This chain uses TRBV7-3 with TRBJ2-1; tentative D call: TRBD1 (6 bases). The V and J ends lost 5 bases and 9 bases respectively, with 17 bases between them. The CDR3 sequence is 14 residues long. Germline V gives CDR1 SGHTA, CDR2 FQGTGA. CDR3 residues: CASSATGRAVEQFF. For the CDR3, the DNA is TGTGCCAGCAGCGCGACAGGACGGGCCGTTGAGCAGTTCTTC.

This clonotype has ten or more counts. The J gene is TRBJ2-1, the V gene TRBV7-8; 10 positions agree with TRBD2. The CDR3 has 15 residues. J lost 8 bases, V lost 4 bases, and 8 bases had no gene match. Germline-derived CDR1 and CDR2 are SGHVS and FQNEAQ. CDR3 coding DNA: TGTGCCAGCAGCTCGCTAGCGGGGGCGGCCTATGAGCAGTTCTTC. As protein: CASSSLAGAAYEQFF. Filled out from reference TRBV7-8 and TRBJ2-1, the complete variable domain reads GAGVSQSPRYKVAKRGQDVALRCDPISGHVSLFWYQQALGQGPEFLTYFQNEAQLDKSGLPSDRFFAERPEGSVSTLKIQRTQQEDSAVYLCASSSLAGAAYEQFFGPGTRLTVL.

The chain recombines TRBV7-2 with TRBJ2-5; 9 nucleotides line up with TRBD1. The CDR3 has 15 residues. The V and J ends lost 5 bases and 5 bases, in that order; junction bases with no gene match: 9. Germline loops: CDR1 SGHTA, CDR2 FQGNSA. The CDR3 coding sequence is TGTGCCAGCAGCCCGACGGGACAGGGAGGCGAGACCCAGTACTTC. Translation: CASSPTGQGGETQYF.

The rearrangement links TRBV5-1 to TRBJ1-1; 11 bases line up with TRBD1. With 4 bases clipped from V and 4 bases from J, the junction kept 3 bases outside the gene matches. CDR3 length equals 14 residues. Per the germline V gene, CDR1 is SGHRS and CDR2 is YFSETQ. The CDR3 loop reads CASSDGTGGTEAFF. The CDR3 bases are TGCGCCAGCAGCGACGGGACAGGGGGCACTGAAGCTTTCTTT. The full variable domain, in which reference TRBV5-1 and TRBJ1-1 provide the parts outside the CDR3, is KAGVTQTPRYLIKTRGQQVTLSCSPISGHRSVSWYQQTPGQGLQFLFEYFSETQRNKGNFPGRFSGRQFSNSRSEMNVSTLELGDSALYLCASSDGTGGTEAFFGQGTRLTVV.